A selection of T cell receptor beta chains follows, all from one sample in a study of cytomegalovirus exposure and HLA in healthy donors. Clones were sequenced by immunoSEQ multiplex PCR, and TCRdb holds only the in-frame ones, with some missing. The repertoire consists of some 170,000 clones, with about 89% occurring once and the leading ten covering 7.2%. What was sequenced was PBMCs. All receptors derive from a man aged 30 to 39 in good health and CMV-seropositive. The conserved cysteine and the conserved F or W are not part of the CDR3 here. Each record gives: V gene, J gene, CDR3 length, clone size, CDR3 protein. Clone size is given for some rows only: seen once, a few or many times, or a class if the clone is expanded.

V: TRBV11-3
J: TRBJ2-2
length: 13
size: .
CDR3: ASSLLAGFSGELF

V: TRBV5-1
J: TRBJ2-1
length: 12
size: .
CDR3: ASSRTSPPREQF

V: TRBV5-4
J: TRBJ2-1
length: 15
size: .
CDR3: ASSTRTGVSSYNEQF

V: TRBV28
J: TRBJ1-5
length: 13
size: .
CDR3: ASSPSGISNQPQH

V: TRBV9
J: TRBJ2-2
length: 14
size: .
CDR3: ASSVEGGIYTGELF

V: TRBV30
J: TRBJ2-1
length: 12
size: .
CDR3: AWSMGVAYNEQF

V: TRBV14
J: TRBJ1-2
length: 11
size: .
CDR3: ASSQVRGYGYT

V: TRBV5-1
J: TRBJ1-2
length: 15
size: .
CDR3: ASTQRQRDAGNYGYT

V: TRBV30
J: TRBJ1-1
length: 9
size: .
CDR3: AWSVKGEAF

V: TRBV5-1
J: TRBJ1-2
length: 12
size: once
CDR3: ASSFSGGENRYT

V: TRBV2
J: TRBJ2-5
length: 13
size: .
CDR3: ASRLIAGVPETQY

V: TRBV7-9
J: TRBJ1-1
length: 12
size: .
CDR3: ASSRASRNTEAF

V: TRBV13
J: TRBJ2-3
length: 12
size: .
CDR3: ASSLGARTDTQY

V: TRBV5-8
J: TRBJ2-2
length: 8
size: few
CDR3: ASSTLENY

V: TRBV29-1
J: TRBJ2-3
length: 12
size: .
CDR3: SVDYPMGTDTQY

V: TRBV15
J: TRBJ2-7
length: 13
size: .
CDR3: ATSSHSTGAYEQY

V: TRBV15
J: TRBJ2-7
length: 10
size: .
CDR3: ATRDSSYEQY

V: TRBV30
J: TRBJ1-5
length: 11
size: few
CDR3: AWSGGSQRPQH

V: TRBV4-1
J: TRBJ2-7
length: 12
size: .
CDR3: ASSSRQGDYEQY

V: TRBV28
J: TRBJ1-1
length: 11
size: .
CDR3: ASRYGGNSEAF

V: TRBV9
J: TRBJ2-1
length: 12
size: .
CDR3: ASSVVASYNEQF

V: TRBV9
J: TRBJ2-5
length: 15
size: .
CDR3: ASSVGLAGGGQETQY

V: TRBV19
J: TRBJ2-7
length: 13
size: .
CDR3: ASSLVGTGKYEQY

V: TRBV27
J: TRBJ1-2
length: 11
size: .
CDR3: ASRKSPNYGYT

V: TRBV5-1
J: TRBJ1-2
length: 13
size: few
CDR3: ASSSTGTSGYGYT

V: TRBV28
J: TRBJ2-7
length: 12
size: few
CDR3: ASSLSSGSYEQY

V: TRBV9
J: TRBJ2-7
length: 12
size: .
CDR3: ASSPTGSSYEQY

V: TRBV19
J: TRBJ1-5
length: 13
size: many
CDR3: ASSPGVQANQPQH

V: TRBV6-6
J: TRBJ1-1
length: 13
size: .
CDR3: ASTPVRQGDTEAF

V: TRBV4-3
J: TRBJ1-2
length: 12
size: few
CDR3: ASSLGWSGAGYT

V: TRBV6-1
J: TRBJ2-7
length: 10
size: few
CDR3: ASSLSSIRQY

V: TRBV28
J: TRBJ2-7
length: 12
size: .
CDR3: ASSARRSSYEQY

V: TRBV25-1
J: TRBJ2-7
length: 12
size: .
CDR3: ASSEQGSYYEQY

V: TRBV30
J: TRBJ1-1
length: 15
size: .
CDR3: AWSPSRDRDLLNGAF

V: TRBV6-6
J: TRBJ2-1
length: 13
size: .
CDR3: ASSYGTAPYNEQF

V: TRBV7-6
J: TRBJ1-1
length: 12
size: .
CDR3: ASSPTGLNTEAF